This is a list of T cell receptor beta chains from one sample in a study of shared clonotypes between healthy human individuals. Repertoires were generated with immunoSEQ multiplex PCR, while TCRdb's copy carries only in-frame clones and drops some. Among roughly 700,000 clones listed, under 80% were seen once. Sequenced material: memory CD4+ T cells sorted from blood. These receptors were taken from a woman in her thirties in good health. The CDR3 runs from the conserved cysteine through the conserved F or W. D genes are given only for firm matches. Size is stated for part of the rows, as once, few or many counts, or as a class when the clone is expanded.

few	TRBV11-3	TRBD2	18	TRBJ2-3	TGTGCCAGCAGCGCCGGGACTAGCGGGTTCCGAATGGTAGATACGCAGTATTTT	CASSAGTSGFRMVDTQYF
.	TRBV27	.	14	TRBJ2-1	TGTGCCAGCAGTTTATCGAGGGGATTTGGTGAGCAGTTCTTC	CASSLSRGFGEQFF
.	TRBV5-1	TRBD1	16	TRBJ2-2	TGCGCCAGCAGCTCCCACCGGGACAGGGGGCCCGGGGAGCTGTTTTTT	CASSSHRDRGPGELFF
.	TRBV7-2	.	13	TRBJ1-1	TGTGCCAGCAGCTCCAGGACGTACACTGAAGCTTTCTTT	CASSSRTYTEAFF
few	TRBV11-3	.	14	TRBJ2-2	TGTGCCAGCAGCTTTGCTCAGCACACCGGGGAGCTGTTTTTT	CASSFAQHTGELFF
.	TRBV11-2	.	14	TRBJ2-2	TGTGCCAGCAGCTTAAACGCGAACACCGGGGAGCTGTTTTTT	CASSLNANTGELFF
.	TRBV10-3	.	13	TRBJ1-1	TGTGCCATCAGTGTTCGTGAAAACACTGAAGCTTTCTTT	CAISVRENTEAFF
few	TRBV19	TRBD1	16	TRBJ1-2	TGTGCCAGTAGAGCCGGGACAGGGAGAAATAACTATGGCTACACCTTC	CASRAGTGRNNYGYTF
.	TRBV23-1	.	11	TRBJ1-2	TGCGCCGCGACAGAGAACTATGGCTACACCTTC	CAATENYGYTF
.	TRBV12-5	.	15	TRBJ2-6	TGTGCTAGTGGTGGAGGGAGCACTGGGGCCAACGTCCTGACTTTC	CASGGGSTGANVLTF
once	TRBV4-2	.	15	TRBJ2-3	TGTGCCAGCAGCCAAGGATCGCCAGGCACAGATACGCAGTATTTT	CASSQGSPGTDTQYF
.	TRBV21-1	.	14	TRBJ2-7	TGTGCCAGCAGCAAAGCGGCAGGGGTTGCCGAGCAGTACTTC	CASSKAAGVAEQYF
.	TRBV11-2	TRBD1	15	TRBJ2-7	TGTGCCAGCAGCTGGACAGGGACGTTGTCCTACGAGCAGTACTTC	CASSWTGTLSYEQYF
.	TRBV5-1	.	15	TRBJ2-1	TGCGCCAGCAGCCTTCCACGGGACCCCTACAATGAGCAGTTCTTC	CASSLPRDPYNEQFF
.	TRBV11-2	.	14	TRBJ2-6	TGTGCCAGCAGCTTAGCCTCTGGGGCCAACGTCCTGACTTTC	CASSLASGANVLTF
.	TRBV5-4	.	14	TRBJ2-5	TGTGCCAGCAGCTCCGGGACTGTCCAAGAGACCCAGTACTTC	CASSSGTVQETQYF
.	TRBV7-9	.	13	TRBJ2-7	TGTGCCAGCAGCTTACAGGGTATCCACGAGCAGTACTTC	CASSLQGIHEQYF
.	TRBV7-8	.	15	TRBJ2-4	TGTGCCAGCAGCTCAAATACGCAGGGGCAAAACATTCAGTACTTC	CASSSNTQGQNIQYF
.	TRBV21-1	.	15	TRBJ2-3	TGTGCCAGCACACAGGGGGGGAGAGGGACAGATACGCAGTATTTT	CASTQGGRGTDTQYF
few	TRBV30	.	13	TRBJ1-2	TGTGCCTGGAATGGTGACGGGAACTATGGCTACACCTTC	CAWNGDGNYGYTF
.	TRBV7-3	TRBD1	14	TRBJ1-2	TGTGCCAGCAGCAAGAGCGGGACAGCTATCGGCTACACCTTC	CASSKSGTAIGYTF
.	TRBV28	TRBD1	15	TRBJ1-3	TGTGCCAGCAGTTTGGAGCCGGGACAGGGACACACCATATATTTT	CASSLEPGQGHTIYF
.	TRBV14	.	13	TRBJ2-5	TGTGCCAGCAGCCAAGATCATGAAGAGACCCAGTACTTC	CASSQDHEETQYF
.	TRBV5-3	.	17	TRBJ2-5	TGTGCCAGAAGCTTGGAGGGCCCGGGACTCCAGCAAGAGACCCAGTACTTC	CARSLEGPGLQQETQYF
.	TRBV30	.	13	TRBJ1-4	TGTGCCTGGGCGGGACCAGTGAATGAAAAACTGTTTTTT	CAWAGPVNEKLFF
few	TRBV2	.	13	TRBJ1-1	TGTGCCAGCAGTGTGGAGGCGGACACTGAAGCTTTCTTT	CASSVEADTEAFF
.	TRBV7-9	.	16	TRBJ2-1	TGTGCCAGCAGCTTAGGCGGCGGGAAACGGGACAATGAGCAGTTCTTC	CASSLGGGKRDNEQFF
few	TRBV19	.	16	TRBJ1-5	TGTGCCAGTATTGAGATGGGGGCTCCCCACCAGCGGCCCCAGCATTTT	CASIEMGAPHQRPQHF
few	TRBV11-2	.	14	TRBJ2-7	TGTGCCAGCAGTAGGGCAGGGGCCAACTACGAGCAGTACTTC	CASSRAGANYEQYF
.	TRBV6-4	.	16	TRBJ2-3	TGTGCCAGCAGTGACTCGGGGAGCGCTAGCACAGATACGCAGTATTTT	CASSDSGSASTDTQYF
few	TRBV27	.	13	TRBJ1-1	TGTGCCAGCAGTTTAAGAGAGAACACTGAAGCTTTCTTT	CASSLRENTEAFF
many	TRBV6-1	.	11	TRBJ1-1	TGTGCCAGCAGTGATCTAGCCAGGGGACTGTTT	CASSDLARGLF
.	TRBV27	TRBD1	15	TRBJ1-5	TGTGCCAGCAGCGCTACTTGGACAGGGCGTCAGCCCCAGCATTTT	CASSATWTGRQPQHF
.	TRBV11-2	TRBD1	15	TRBJ1-4	TGTGCCAGCGCCGGGAGTGGGACAGTGGGTGAAAAACTGTTTTTT	CASAGSGTVGEKLFF
.	TRBV5-1	TRBD2	14	TRBJ2-7	TGCGCCAGCAGCCGACTAGCGGGAACCTACGAGCAGTACTTC	CASSRLAGTYEQYF
.	TRBV27	.	13	TRBJ1-5	TGTGCCAGCAGCCCGACGATGCTTCAGCCCCAGCATTTT	CASSPTMLQPQHF